These 32 T cell receptor beta chains were all obtained from the same sample, sequenced in a study of blood T cell repertoires in COVID-19. Assay used: immunoSEQ multiplex PCR; TCRdb lists only in-frame clones, some missing. Counted here are approximately 300,000 clones, approximately 90% occurring once; the ten biggest clones make up approximately 6.5%. Sequenced sample: peripheral blood. The receptors here all came from a woman aged 50 to 65 with COVID-19, enrolled during active disease.

The chain couples TRBV2 to TRBJ2-3; possible D gene TRBD2, 6 bases. The V end lost 6 bases, the J end lost 0 bases, and 13 bases lay between the germline ends. Germline values: CDR1 SNHLY, CDR2 FYNNEI. The CDR3 has 15 residues. Here the CDR3 reads CASREGYRSTDTQYF. In nucleotides, the CDR3 is TGTGCCAGCAGGGAGGGCTATCGGAGCACAGATACGCAGTATTTT.

The chain links TRBV19 to TRBJ2-7, with 7 bases aligning to TRBD1. The CDR3 is 16 residues long. V dropped 4 bases and J dropped 2; count of bases not matched to a gene: 11. CDR1 LNHDA and CDR2 SQIVND come from the germline V gene (reference sequence). This chain's CDR3 is CASSRGATDRTYEQYF. DNA of the CDR3: TGTGCCAGTAGTAGAGGTGCAACGGACAGGACCTACGAGCAGTACTTC.

The chain combines TRBV4-2 with TRBJ2-2; D gene unclear. The CDR3 is 14 amino acids. Deletions cut 4 bases from V and 4 bases from J, with 10 bases between. Germline V CDR1 and CDR2: LGHNA, YNFKEQ. CDR3 nucleotides: TGTGCCAGCAGCCGGAGAGGTGGCACCGGGGAGCTGTTTTTT. The encoded protein is CASSRRGGTGELFF.

The chain links TRBV19 to TRBJ2-2, with 7 bases fitting TRBD1. The CDR3 covers 15 residues. The germline CDR1 and CDR2 sequences are LNHDA and SQIVND (reference sequence). The V and J ends lost 6 bases and 2 bases, in that order; junction bases with no gene match: 6. CDR3 sequence reads: CASRPGQVNTGELFF. The DNA of the CDR3 is TGTGCCAGTAGGCCCGGACAGGTTAACACCGGGGAGCTGTTTTTT.

V usage is TRBV30 and J usage is TRBJ2-3; a weak D match, TRBD1 (5 bases). The CDR3 is made up of 13 amino acids. The germline V and J ends were trimmed by 3 bases and 3 bases, with 10 bases remaining between them. Germline V gene sequence: CDR1 GTSNPN, CDR2 SVGIG (reference sequence). DNA for the CDR3: TGTGCCTGGAGAGCAGCAGGGACAGATACGCAGTATTTT. Encoded protein: CAWRAAGTDTQYF.

V is TRBV6-4 and J is TRBJ2-7, with D perhaps matching TRBD1 (5 bases). Trimming pared 10 bases from V and 6 bases from J, leaving 28 bases between. The germline V gene encodes CDR1 MRHNA and CDR2 SNTAGT. The CDR3 sequence is 16 residues long. The CDR3 nucleotides read TGTGCCACCAAGAGACACCTGATGCAGGGATGGGGCGAGCAGTACTTC. Its protein is CATKRHLMQGWGEQYF.

The CDR3, as DNA: TGCGCCAGCAGCTTTAGCGTCGATGAGCAGTTCTTC. This gives the protein CASSFSVDEQFF. This chain links TRBV5-1 with TRBJ2-1, with D possibly matching TRBD2 (5 bases). V was trimmed by 2 bases and J by 8 bases, leaving 8 bases between them. From germline, CDR1 is SGHRS and CDR2 YFSETQ. The CDR3 consists of 12 residues.

This chain joins TRBV6-4 and TRBJ2-1, with 7 positions matching TRBD2. Per the germline V gene, CDR1 is MRHNA and CDR2 is SNTAGT. This CDR3 has 15 amino acids. J was trimmed by 4 bases and V by 4 bases; bases with no gene match: 7. CDR3 nucleotides: TGTGCCAGCAGTGTATTGGCTAGCGGATACAATGAGCAGTTCTTC. Amino acids: CASSVLASGYNEQFF.

The V call is TRBV5-1, the J call TRBJ2-7, with 10 bases aligning to TRBD2. The CDR3 has 17 amino acids. V dropped 3 bases and J dropped 4; count of bases not matched to a gene: 13. The germline CDR1 and CDR2 sequences are SGHRS and YFSETQ. CDR3 DNA sequence: TGCGCCAGCAGCTGGGCGGCAGCGGGAGGGCCGACGTACGAGCAGTACTTC. It specifies CASSWAAAGGPTYEQYF.

The rearrangement uses TRBV10-3 and TRBJ2-3; 8 bases map to TRBD2. The CDR3 sequence is 13 residues long. Trimming at V came to 6 bases and at J to 5 bases, leaving 4 bases not matched to a gene. The germline CDR1 and CDR2 sequences are ENHRY and SYGVKD. DNA for the CDR3: TGTGCCATCAGACGGGAGGGGATAGATACGCAGTATTTT. Amino acid sequence: CAIRREGIDTQYF.

The chain joins TRBV5-1 to TRBJ2-7; 12 nucleotides agree with TRBD1. The CDR3 totals 14 residues. CDR1 is SGHRS, CDR2 YFSETQ, per germline. V shed 4 bases, J shed 5 bases, and the junction held 4 bases outside the gene matches. Written as DNA, the CDR3 is TGCGCCAGCAGCCCCGGGACAGGGGGCAACGAGCAGTACTTC. It encodes CASSPGTGGNEQYF.

The chain recombines TRBV21-1 with TRBJ1-2; no check of the table's D call, TRBD1, against the DNA was made. TRBV21-1 is a documented pseudogene. This CDR3 has 16 amino acids. CDR3 DNA: TGTGCCAGCCCCCAGGAAAGGACAGGGGGCAATCGTGGCTACACCTTC. Its translation: CASPQERTGGNRGYTF.

In this sample, this clone turned up once. The rearrangement joins TRBV4-2 to TRBJ2-1, with TRBD2 identical over 11 bases. The CDR3 is 15 amino acids. V dropped 1 base and J dropped 4; count of bases not matched to a gene: 0. Germline values: CDR1 LGHNA, CDR2 YNFKEQ. CDR3 DNA: TGTGCCAGCAGCCAAGGGACTAGCGGGTACAATGAGCAGTTCTTC. It codes for CASSQGTSGYNEQFF.

The chain combines TRBV18 with TRBJ1-1; 8 bases agree with TRBD1. Germline CDR1 KGHSH, CDR2 LQKENI. This CDR3 has 15 residues. V trimming: 2 bases; J trimming: 6 bases; junction bases outside the gene matches: 8. CDR3 in amino acids: CASSPDPGGAAEAFF. CDR3 nucleotide sequence: TGTGCCAGCTCACCAGATCCAGGGGGCGCGGCTGAAGCTTTCTTT.

This chain connects TRBV9 to TRBJ2-1; 8 nucleotides align to TRBD2. The CDR3 is 16 amino acids. With V trimmed by 3 bases and J by 1 base, 6 bases remained unmatched. CDR1 SGDLS and CDR2 YYNGEE come from the germline V gene. CDR3 coding DNA: TGTGCCAGCAGCGCCAACCCTAGCGGGTCCTACAATGAGCAGTTCTTC. Its translation is CASSANPSGSYNEQFF. Filled out from reference TRBV9 and TRBJ2-1, the complete variable domain reads DSGVTQTPKHLITATGQRVTLRCSPRSGDLSVYWYQQSLDQGLQFLIQYYNGEERAKGNILERFSAQQFPDLHSELNLSSLELGDSALYFCASSANPSGSYNEQFFGPGTRLTVL.

The chain has TRBV19 and TRBJ1-1, with D tentatively TRBD1 (6 bases). Trimming shortened V by 3 bases and J by 3 bases, and 11 bases separated the two germline ends. Germline assignment: CDR1 LNHDA and CDR2 SQIVND (reference sequence). This CDR3 spans 14 amino acids. The CDR3 DNA reads TGTGCCAGTAGTATTTGGCAGGGGTACACTGAAGCTTTCTTT. Protein product: CASSIWQGYTEAFF.

This chain links TRBV19 with TRBJ2-1; 8 bases line up with TRBD2. This CDR3 has 14 amino acids. The V gene end was trimmed by 4 bases and the J gene end by 5 bases; junction bases not matched to a gene: 4. Per the germline V gene, CDR1 is LNHDA and CDR2 is SQIVND (reference sequence). The CDR3 spells CASSKTGRDNEQFF. The DNA for the CDR3 is TGTGCCAGTAGTAAGACCGGGAGGGACAATGAGCAGTTCTTC. Supplemented by reference TRBV19 and TRBJ2-1, the full variable domain reads DGGITQSPKYLFRKEGQNVTLSCEQNLNHDAMYWYRQDPGQGLRLIYYSQIVNDFQKGDIAEGYSVSREKKESFPLTVTSAQKNPTAFYLCASSKTGRDNEQFFGPGTRLTVL.

The chain couples TRBV6-5 to TRBJ2-5; 9 bases line up with TRBD2. Germline trimming cut 5 bases from V and 9 bases from J; bases unmatched to any gene: 10. Germline V gene lookup returns CDR1 MNHEY and CDR2 SVGAGI. The CDR3 sequence is 14 residues long. As DNA, the CDR3 is TGTGCCAGCAGTCTAGCGGGGCCCTCACGGGCCCAGTACTTC. Translation gives CASSLAGPSRAQYF.

V and J are TRBV18 and TRBJ2-2, with TRBD1 matching over 7 bases. After removal of 6 bases from V and 3 bases from J, the junction contained 4 bases not matched to a gene. The V gene's germline CDR1 is KGHSH and CDR2 LQKENI. This CDR3 has 14 residues. The CDR3 DNA sequence: TGTGCCAGCTCCCAGGGACAGCACACCGGGGAGCTGTTTTTT. Translated: CASSQGQHTGELFF.

The gene calls are TRBV14 and TRBJ1-1; 7 bases fit TRBD1. CDR3 length: 14 amino acids. Trimming removed 10 bases from V and 2 bases from J; junction bases left unmatched: 10. Looked up from germline, CDR1 is SGHDN and CDR2 is FVKESK. CDR3 region: CATRKDRDNTEAFF. The CDR3 DNA is TGTGCCACCAGAAAAGACAGGGATAACACTGAAGCTTTCTTT. Full variable domain (remainder filled in from reference TRBV14 and TRBJ1-1): EAGVTQFPSHSVIEKGQTVTLRCDPISGHDNLYWYRRVMGKEIKFLLHFVKESKQDESGMPNNRFLAERTGGTYSTLKVQPAELEDSGVYFCATRKDRDNTEAFFGQGTRLTVV.

The V call is TRBV7-3, the J call TRBJ2-2; TRBD1 aligns across 8 bases. Germline assignment: CDR1 SGHTA and CDR2 FQGTGA. After removal of 5 bases from V and 6 bases from J, the junction contained 2 bases not matched to a gene. The CDR3 totals 13 residues. The CDR3 DNA reads as TGTGCCAGCAGCCAGGGGGCACCCGGGGAGCTGTTTTTT. This codes for CASSQGAPGELFF.

This clone occurred once. The chain has TRBV11-2 and TRBJ1-2; 9 nucleotides align to TRBD1. The ends lost 3 bases at V and 5 bases at J; junction bases unmatched: 7. CDR1 is SGHAT, CDR2 FQNNGV, per germline. CDR3 length equals 15 residues. The CDR3 DNA sequence: TGTGCCAGCAGCTTCCGGGACAGGGTGGGATATGGCTACACCTTC. Translation: CASSFRDRVGYGYTF.

The chain links TRBV30 to TRBJ2-7; D gene unclear. The germline V gene has CDR1 GTSNPN and CDR2 SVGIG (reference sequence). V lost 2 bases to trimming and J lost 4 bases, with 21 bases between them. This CDR3 contains 16 residues. This chain's CDR3 is CAWSILTRPQPYEQYF. The CDR3 region has the DNA TGTGCCTGGAGTATCTTGACTCGGCCACAACCTTACGAGCAGTACTTC.

The chain has TRBV6-6 and TRBJ2-3, with 9 bases fitting TRBD1. This CDR3 contains 15 residues. Germline lookup yields CDR1 MNHNY and CDR2 SVGAGI (reference sequence). With 6 bases clipped from V and 5 bases from J, the junction kept 9 bases outside the gene matches. This CDR3 is CASSYPGTGLDTQYF. As DNA, the CDR3 is TGTGCCAGCAGCTATCCCGGGACAGGGTTAGATACGCAGTATTTT.

This clone was seen more than once but under ten times. The chain uses TRBV15 and TRBJ1-1; tentatively, D is TRBD1 (6 bases). The germline gives CDR1 LNHNV, CDR2 YYDKDF (reference sequence). Deletions cut 2 bases from V and 4 bases from J, with 8 bases between. The CDR3 is 13 amino acids. The CDR3 protein is CATSRQGSTEAFF. The DNA of the CDR3 is TGTGCCACCAGCAGACAGGGGTCCACTGAAGCTTTCTTT.

The chain couples TRBV30 to TRBJ1-5; TRBD1 is a possible D gene (5 bases). The V gene's germline CDR1 is GTSNPN and CDR2 SVGIG (reference sequence). The CDR3 sequence is 13 residues long. V lost 1 base and J lost 5, with 9 bases in between. CDR3 sequence (DNA): TGTGCCTGGAGTGCAGGGAGGGATCAGCCCCAGCATTTT. It encodes CAWSAGRDQPQHF. Full variable domain (missing parts from reference TRBV30 and TRBJ1-5): SQTIHQWPATLVQPVGSPLSLECTVEGTSNPNLYWYRQAAGRGLQLLFYSVGIGQISSEVPQNLSASRPQDRQFILSSKKLLLSDSGFYLCAWSAGRDQPQHFGDGTRLSIL.

The chain joins TRBV27 to TRBJ2-5, with 8 nucleotides matching TRBD1. The CDR3 sequence is 14 residues long. CDR1 and CDR2 from the germline V gene are MNHEY and SMNVEV (reference sequence). The V segment lost 6 bases and the J segment 4 bases; nucleotides outside the gene matches: 7. Written as DNA, the CDR3 is TGTGCCAGCAGAAGACAGGGGCTAGGAGAGACCCAGTACTTC. This sequence encodes CASRRQGLGETQYF.

V usage is TRBV3-1 (or the pseudogene TRBV3-2) and J usage is TRBJ2-2, with D hard to call. The V end lost 3 bases, the J end lost 4 bases, and 15 bases lay between the germline ends. This CDR3 spans 16 amino acids. Germline V CDR1 and CDR2: LGHDT, YNNKEL (reference sequence). The CDR3: CASSHLFWRSTGELFF. The DNA of the CDR3 is TGTGCCAGCAGCCATCTCTTCTGGCGGAGCACCGGGGAGCTGTTTTTT.

The chain carries TRBV6-5 and TRBJ1-4; 9 bases are shared with TRBD1. The CDR3 has 15 amino acids. V gave up 0 bases and J gave up 7 bases; unmatched junction bases: 3. Germline CDR1 is MNHEY and CDR2 is SVGAGI. CDR3 residues: CASSYSGTGTEKLFF. DNA of the CDR3: TGTGCCAGCAGTTACTCAGGGACAGGGACTGAAAAACTGTTTTTT.

J is TRBJ1-1 and V is TRBV14; 12 bases map to TRBD1. The V gene end was trimmed by 3 bases and the J gene end by 8 bases; junction bases not matched to a gene: 10. This CDR3 spans 16 amino acids. The germline CDR1 and CDR2 sequences are SGHDN and FVKESK. The CDR3 loop is CASSHGTGGRSREAFF. The CDR3 nucleotides read TGTGCCAGCAGCCACGGGACAGGGGGCAGGAGTAGGGAAGCTTTCTTT.

For this clone: The DNA is omitted, as the CDR3 cannot be located on it reliably, and the CDR3 follows TCRdb's listing. The chain is built from TRBV30 and TRBJ2-2; the table calls TRBD2, which could not be checked here. Germline values: CDR1 GTSNPN, CDR2 SVGIG (reference sequence). Including both end residues, the CDR3 is 13 amino acids long. The CDR3 loop is CAWSVRRAGELFF.

This sequence joins TRBV9 and TRBJ1-5; possibly TRBD1 for D (5 bases). The CDR3 runs 18 residues. V dropped 0 bases and J dropped 1 base, with 17 bases sitting between them. CDR1 SGDLS and CDR2 YYNGEE come from the germline V gene. DNA of the CDR3: TGTGCCAGCAGCGTAGTTTCTTTTTGGGGGGGAAGCAATCAGCCCCAGCATTTT. It codes for CASSVVSFWGGSNQPQHF.